This T cell receptor beta chain was documented in a study of cytomegalovirus exposure and HLA in healthy donors (dated by TCRdb to the late 2010s). Regarding the study in general: An earlier analysis of some 600 of the donors reported 276 Gb of sequence data and 100 million to 120 million unique TCR beta sequences obtained from 180 million or so T cells. Of the roughly 400 genotyped donors, about 80% fell in the genetic ancestry cluster associated with self-reported Caucasian donors. Donor age, sex, ethnicity and CMV serostatus were compiled together with the repertoire data. An earlier analysis of about 620 of the donors applied high-throughput TCR beta sequencing to assess whether each TCR beta V gene segment acted as functional or pseudogenic. The study combined high-throughput TCR immunosequencing, statistical association of individual TCRs with disease status, and machine learning to predict cytomegalovirus infection status. On average, over 200,000 unique TCR beta nucleotide sequences were sequenced per donor among fewer than 500 genotyped donors of the cohort, with around 19% of those sequences being non-productive. The study profiled the T cell repertoires of around 700 subjects by immunosequencing and related them to cytomegalovirus serostatus. A later genetic analysis used genome-wide SNP genotypes for about 60% of the 666 donors, treating that subset as a discovery cohort. Every discovery cohort repertoire had been produced on one sequencing platform. Rather than drawing on any new phenotypic data, the later analysis identified candidate immune exposures from TCR beta sequences and the way those sequences occurred across donors. Typing coverage varied by locus: roughly 620-630 donors for A, B, C, DRB1 and DQB1; 500 to 550 for DQA1; over 600 for DPA1; approximately 450 for DPB1. Both class I and class II loci were covered by HLA typing, at four-digit resolution. Roughly five DR-DQ haplotypes were treated as single units for association and clustering because of strong linkage in the cohort. An early release that covered roughly 600 HLA-typed donors contained about 300 gigabases of sequencing data and roughly 84 million unique TCR sequences. A separate validation cohort of roughly 130 different subjects was used in addition to the roughly 670-subject first cohort. To study patterns of TCR occurrence, a later analysis re-analyzed previously published TCR beta repertoires from several hundred donors and added high-resolution HLA genotyping. The study aimed to test whether signatures of past pathogen exposure could be identified by cataloging public T cell receptors.

Summary of the overall study and its limitations: Three of the identified cytomegalovirus-associated TCR beta chains were confirmed in vitro to be specific for cytomegalovirus antigens. A further reported finding was that TCR beta sequences accurately predicted the HLA-A and HLA-B alleles for most subjects in the first cohort. Because counts were too low, fewer than 20 rarely observed V segments, including chromosome 9 orphons, were excluded from the earlier analysis of 587 of the donors. This cohort had only TCR beta chains sequenced, and the lack of alpha or paired-chain data limited which features could be detected. In a later genetic analysis, a missense DCLRE1C variant was associated with V-gene and J-gene trimming of TCR beta chains, and the association was replicated in an independent cohort. An earlier analysis of some 560 of the donors showed that most TCR beta V segments appeared in productive rearrangements either about 87% or about 30% of the time, which broadly matched IMGT annotations. In a later analysis, HLA-associated TCR beta chains were found to be more clonally expanded and to have lower generation probabilities than equally common non-associated chains. Across donors, most TCR sequences were observed very rarely, whereas some public TCRs were present in many individuals. A group of highly shared sequence variants was considered likely to be a technical artifact of the sequencing pipeline. CMV serostatus was the only immune exposure information available for the cohort. The classifier was reported to diagnose cytomegalovirus status with high specificity and sensitivity in both the original cohort and the validation cohort. In the study, around 150 TCR beta chains were listed as associated with cytomegalovirus. Roughly uniform sequencing depth across donors was assumed in presence/absence analyses, although this assumption may not hold. Most CMV-associated TCR beta chains appeared to be HLA-restricted in a later analysis, and the HLA associations seemed to be driven largely by CMV exposure. According to a later analysis, TCR association rates differed among HLA loci, with DRB1 alleles showing the most associated TCRs and HLA-C alleles showing the fewest. Strong co-occurrence of HLA alleles, especially DR and DQ, made assigning TCR associations to individual alleles difficult. Linkage disequilibrium might explain the correlated functional status among segregating V segments, but an unknown experimental factor could not be excluded. Because HLA typing was unavailable for some donors at each locus, only the typed subset was used in association tests. At a false discovery rate of 0.05, a later analysis linked some 17,000 TCR beta sequences to specific HLA alleles. A later analysis reported that several top co-occurrence clusters appeared linked to parvovirus B19, influenza, CMV and Epstein-Barr virus. Some IMGT-functional V segments, including TRBV6-2 and TRBV6-3, could not be told apart with the 87-base-pair reads, so those segments were excluded. According to the authors, the approach could potentially be generalized to other disease states and immunological phenotypes. A later genetic analysis reported fewer N-insertions in productive TCRs among donors in an Asian-associated ancestry cluster than the roughly 700-donor mean.

As for this clone: No antigen is known for it.

The cohort consisted of 666 healthy bone marrow donors. At the time of sampling, every cohort member was nominally healthy, though immune exposures that went unrecorded were likely present. The donor tested CMV seropositive and was one of the 289 seropositive cohort members. A peripheral blood sample was collected from each donor, and TCR beta sequencing was performed on peripheral blood mononuclear cells. The Qiagen DNeasy Blood Extraction Kit was used to extract genomic DNA from the blood cell samples. From the cysteine up to the phenylalanine, the CDR3 has a length of 18 residues. The entry retains the CDR3 DNA only, 54 bases that are in frame from base 1. CDR1 MGHRA and CDR2 YSYEKL were looked up in the germline V gene. V is cut by 4 bases and J by 1 base, and the space between the germline ends is 22 bases. The method behind the library was the immunoSEQ multiplex PCR assay. For the multiplex PCR, a mixture combining 60 forward primers for TCR Vbeta segments and 13 reverse primers for TCR Jbeta segments was used. The CDR3 region of rearranged TCR beta genes was amplified from genomic DNA with a multiplex PCR assay. The amplified TCR beta libraries were sequenced on the Illumina HiSeq System as 87-base-pair reads. The authors' analysis ran thus. A later analysis counted about 80 million unique TCR beta chains across the 650 to 800 repertoires, and 10 million to 12 million of these chains were shared by at least two donors. Raw reads were error-corrected and collapsed into unique sequences by a nearest-neighbor algorithm in which closely related sequences were merged to remove PCR and sequencing errors. V, D and J gene segments were assigned by aligning CDR3 sequences to IMGT reference sequences. For a sequence to be retained, a match of at least six nucleotides to both a V gene segment and a J gene segment was required. A rearrangement counted as productive if the CDR3 had no stop codons and remained in frame with V and J, and every other rearrangement counted as non-productive. CDR3 was defined according to IMGT convention as the region running from the second conserved V-encoded cysteine to the conserved J-encoded phenylalanine. The earlier analysis of some 600 of the donors excluded sequences that lacked an unambiguous match to a single V gene segment. An earlier analysis of 587 of the donors called V segments functional above 56.7% productive rearrangements and segregating when the between-donor standard deviation exceeded 5%. A statistical classification framework was developed to diagnose cytomegalovirus status using the catalog of TCR beta chain sequences. V and J gene assignment, in a later analysis, came from comparing TCR nucleotide sequences with IMGT/GENE-DB human TR gene sequences. In a later analysis, CDR3 sequences and most-parsimonious VDJ recombination scenarios were assigned using the TCRdist pipeline. In a later analysis, each TCR beta chain was defined by its CDR3 amino acid sequence together with its V-gene family, and reads without a unique V-gene family were excluded. In a later analysis, several hundred highly shared, low-generation-probability nucleotide sequences were removed to address suspected cross-contamination and a sequencing artifact. In a later analysis, a clonal expansion index for each public chain was calculated from normalized within-repertoire ranks of inferred template counts. In a later analysis, generation probabilities were computed with a VDJ recombination model fitted to out-of-frame rearrangements, and the resulting probabilities were checked against IGoR. In a later analysis, hypergeometric tests were used to score TCR-TCR, TCR-HLA and TCR-CMV co-occurrence, with a repertoire-size bias correction applied to TCR pairs. A later analysis estimated false discovery rates by permuting HLA or CMV assignments 20 times. In a later analysis, co-occurring TCRs were grouped using DBSCAN, and TCRdist sequence similarity was added for clustering within HLA-allele-positive subsets. Co-occurrence clustering excluded repertoires with fewer than 30,000 or more than 120,000 public chains, plus five with anomalous nucleotide sharing. The source is immuneACCESS, and TCRdb retained only in-frame sequences with V and J called. Part of the clones is not carried over; for the studies checked, unresolved V genes explain less than half of this, and the remainder is unexplained. V and J calls plus clone size are reproduced from that table; the DNA served to infer D and trimming. In this sample's table one finds more than 200,000 clones. Of the sample, under 1% falls within the top ten clones.

This chain is built from TRBV4-1 and TRBJ1-1, and TRBD1 may be the D gene, going by 5 matching bases. Sequenced sample: PBMCs. The TCR comes from a woman in her twenties or thirties in good health and CMV-seropositive. The CDR3 has the sequence CASSLPGLGGRPNTEAFF. The nucleotides read TGCGCCAGCAGCCTCCCGGGACTTGGAGGGAGGCCGAACACTGAAGCTTTCTTT.